A single sample gave rise to the 17 T cell receptor beta chains below, sequenced in a study of CD8 T cells in ankylosing spondylitis. TCRdb redid the calling of the 5' RACE reads with MiXCR, one entry per CDR3 protein. The table lists about 200,000 distinct CDR3 sequences, 20% to 30% of them singletons. The sequenced material came from blood, either unsorted or a sorted T cell fraction (not recorded which). The origin of the receptors is a male donor with ankylosing spondylitis or in good health (not recorded which).

This clonotype occurred a few times. The genes are TRBV20-1 and TRBJ2-7; D is undetermined. CDR1 is DFQATT and CDR2 is SNEGSKA in the germline V gene (reference sequence). This CDR3 region has 12 residues. V dropped 3 bases and J dropped 4 bases, with 10 bases sitting between them. The CDR3 sequence: CSASVHGYEQYF. CDR3 nucleotides: TGCAGTGCTAGTGTGCATGGGTACGAGCAGTACTTC.

This clonotype was seen many times. The chain links TRBV5-1 to TRBJ1-1; D unclear. V was cut by 4 bases and J by 6 bases, with 16 bases left in between. Germline V CDR1 and CDR2: SGHRS, YFSETQ. The CDR3 consists of 14 residues. Written as DNA, the CDR3 is TGCGCCAGCAGCCCGGGAGACGGGTGGTCTGAAGCTTTCTTT. This sequence encodes CASSPGDGWSEAFF.

This clonotype was picked up many times. The chain uses TRBV5-6 and TRBJ2-1; 11 bases line up with TRBD2. The trim removed 1 base at V and 7 bases at J, leaving 4 bases unmatched. Per the germline V gene, CDR1 is SGHDT and CDR2 is YYEEEE. CDR3 length equals 15 residues. The CDR3 DNA reads as TGTGCCAGCAGCTTGCTACTAGCGGGAGTAAATGAGCAGTTCTTC. Residues: CASSLLLAGVNEQFF.

A few counts support this clonotype. V is TRBV4-1 and J is TRBJ2-3; the match to TRBD1 covers 11 bases. Germline trimming cut 2 bases from V and 3 bases from J; bases unmatched to any gene: 13. The CDR3 totals 19 residues. The germline gives CDR1 MGHRA, CDR2 YSYEKL. In DNA form, the CDR3 reads TGCGCCAGCAGCCAACCCTCCGGACAGGGGGCGCATAGTACAGATACGCAGTATTTT. Translation gives CASSQPSGQGAHSTDTQYF.

The chain recombines TRBV29-1 with TRBJ2-7; 8 positions agree with TRBD2. This CDR3 contains 17 residues. Trimming cost V 4 bases and J 2 bases; bases outside gene matches: 16. CDR1 SQVTM and CDR2 ANQGSEA come from the germline V gene. CDR3 coding DNA: TGCAGCGTTGTAAGTCCCAAGAAAGACGGGAGGGCCTACGAGCAGTACTTC. Translating gives CSVVSPKKDGRAYEQYF.

This clonotype was recorded a few times. This rearrangement joins TRBV29-1 to TRBJ1-1; D not certain. Germline V CDR1 and CDR2: SQVTM, ANQGSEA. The V gene lost 5 bases and the J gene lost 1 base, with 11 bases spanning the gap. This CDR3 contains 13 residues. The CDR3 DNA follows: TGCAGCGTTTTTGAGGACGGGAACACTGAAGCTTTCTTT. Translation gives CSVFEDGNTEAFF.

This clonotype was detected many times. The genes are TRBV29-1 and TRBJ1-5; tentatively, D is TRBD1 (5 bases). Germline CDR1 is SQVTM and CDR2 is ANQGSEA. Trimming cost V 6 bases and J 6 bases, with 21 bases left between them. CDR3 length: 15 amino acids. DNA of the CDR3: TGCAGCGTCATCCACCTCAGGGATTTGCTTCAGCCCCAGCATTTT. This gives the protein CSVIHLRDLLQPQHF.

The J gene is TRBJ2-7, the V gene TRBV5-5, with D perhaps matching TRBD1 or TRBD2 (5 bases each). This CDR3 is 15 amino acids long. Germline V gives CDR1 SGHKS, CDR2 YYEKEE (reference sequence). V was cut by 5 bases and J by 5 bases, with 20 bases left in between. The CDR3 sequence is CASSTTIGAPHEQYF. DNA for the CDR3: TGTGCCAGCAGTACGACTATCGGGGCTCCCCACGAGCAGTACTTC.

This clonotype was recorded at least ten times. The chain links TRBV20-1 to TRBJ2-1, with D hard to call. Germline CDR1 and CDR2: DFQATT and SNEGSKA (reference sequence). V lost 0 bases to trimming and J lost 6 bases, with 15 bases between them. This CDR3 is built from 15 residues. The CDR3 region has the DNA TGCAGTGCTAGAGATCATCGGAGTTCCGGCAATGAGCAGTTCTTC. Amino acids: CSARDHRSSGNEQFF.

The chain recombines TRBV6-1 with TRBJ2-5; D not certain. Deletions cut 5 bases from V and 1 base from J, with 17 bases between. Germline CDR1 and CDR2: MNHNS and SASEGT. CDR3 length: 16 amino acids. The CDR3 reads CASSRRLGRTQETQYF. The CDR3 region has the DNA TGTGCCAGCAGTCGCCGCCTTGGACGGACCCAAGAGACCCAGTACTTC.

This clonotype was counted at least ten times. The V call is TRBV5-1, the J call TRBJ1-6, with 7 positions matching TRBD1. This CDR3 has 14 amino acids. Germline V lookup: CDR1 SGHRS, CDR2 YFSETQ. J lost 5 bases, V lost 2 bases, and 1 base had no gene match. Here the CDR3 reads CASSFGTDNSPLHF. The CDR3 nucleotides are TGCGCCAGCAGCTTCGGGACAGATAATTCACCCCTCCACTTT.

This CDR3 is CASSDQITDTQYF. The CDR3 nucleotides read TGTGCCAGCAGTGACCAGATCACAGATACGCAGTATTTT. The chain combines TRBV2 with TRBJ2-3; D is undetermined. From germline, CDR1 is SNHLY and CDR2 FYNNEI. The CDR3 covers 13 residues. V was trimmed by 3 bases and J by 2 bases, leaving 6 bases between them.

This clonotype was detected ten times or more. The rearrangement uses TRBV20-1 and TRBJ2-1, with 13 bases matching TRBD2. This CDR3 spans 15 amino acids. The junction had 4 bases not matched to a gene; V was cut back by 3 bases and J by 5 bases. Germline CDR1 is DFQATT and CDR2 is SNEGSKA (reference sequence). CDR3 sequence reads: CSASPGTSGNNEQFF. CDR3 DNA: TGCAGTGCTAGCCCCGGGACTAGCGGGAACAATGAGCAGTTCTTC.

This clonotype has only one observation. J is TRBJ2-2 and V is TRBV27; perhaps TRBD2 as D (6 bases). Trimming took 3 bases from V and 5 from J, leaving 19 bases between them. From germline, CDR1 is MNHEY and CDR2 SMNVEV (reference sequence). This CDR3 spans 17 amino acids. CDR3 in amino acids: CASSFRNPASGTGELFF. The DNA for the CDR3 is TGTGCCAGCAGTTTTCGAAACCCGGCGAGCGGGACCGGGGAGCTGTTTTTT.

The gene calls are TRBV20-1 and TRBJ2-3; a weak D match, TRBD2 (6 bases). V gave up 0 bases and J gave up 0 bases, with 16 bases separating them. Looked up from germline, CDR1 is DFQATT and CDR2 is SNEGSKA (reference sequence). This CDR3 region has 17 residues. CDR3 sequence (DNA): TGCAGTGCTAGAGATCTCGGGAGTCCCGCTAGCACAGATACGCAGTATTTT. Translating gives CSARDLGSPASTDTQYF.

This clonotype was counted ten times or more. The J gene is TRBJ2-3, the V gene TRBV11-2; 10 positions match TRBD1. Germline V gives CDR1 SGHAT, CDR2 FQNNGV. The CDR3 sequence is 15 residues long. V shed 5 bases, J shed 3 bases, and the junction held 5 bases outside the gene matches. CDR3 sequence reads: CASSQRQGATDTQYF. The DNA of the CDR3 is TGTGCCAGCAGCCAGCGACAGGGGGCAACAGATACGCAGTATTTT.

This clonotype has just a few counts. The V and J genes are TRBV7-9 and TRBJ2-5; TRBD2 aligns across 14 bases. The CDR3 spans 17 residues. CDR1 and CDR2 from the germline V gene are SEHNR and FQNEAQ (reference sequence). The V segment lost 5 bases and the J segment 5 bases; nucleotides outside the gene matches: 10. This chain's CDR3 is CASSPGLAGVGGETQYF. CDR3 DNA: TGTGCCAGCAGCCCGGGACTAGCGGGAGTGGGTGGCGAGACCCAGTACTTC.